The entry that follows covers one T cell receptor beta chain sequence. No antigen is known for it. Germline V gives CDR1 SGHKS, CDR2 YYEKEE (reference sequence). There are 16 residues in the CDR3. V lost 5 bases, J lost 4 bases, and 9 bases stayed unmatched. TCRdb itself ran the reads through MiXCR, one entry per CDR3 protein. The data show about 890,000 distinct CDR3 sequences, roughly a third seen once. These data originate in a study of T cell repertoires in cytomegalovirus infection. Study summary: Recently identified HLA-C-restricted CMV epitopes were used, and well-studied HLA-B-restricted CMV epitopes were used as well. In public TCR beta signatures, there were indications of both CMV infection and matching HLA type. Study outcomes and limitations: Cumulative frequency of public TCR beta families picked out carriers of CMV plus the relevant HLA. Within the response measured ex vivo, HLA-C-restricted CMV-specific TCR beta clonotypes were dominant.

Sequenced material: cultured CD8+ T cells from PBMCs, taken from culture after CMV antigen stimulation. The receptor was derived from a human donor in good health (CMV status not recorded). Some clones in this sample may be carry-over from other donors' samples. The chain employs TRBV5-5 and TRBJ1-1, with 12 bases that match TRBD1. The CDR3 DNA sequence: TGTGCCAGCAGACCCGGGACAGGGGGCGGAAGCACTGAAGCTTTCTTT. Its translation: CASRPGTGGGSTEAFF.